The subject of this entry is one T cell receptor (beta chain). The antigen is undetermined. The entry originates in a study of cytomegalovirus exposure and HLA in healthy donors. Study at large: Genetic ancestry analysis placed around 76% of the 400 or so donors that were genotyped in the Caucasian-associated cluster. General study points: The authors excluded some V segments, including TRBV6-2 and TRBV6-3, as indistinguishable. In vitro work confirmed that three CMV-associated chains recognize CMV antigens.

With 60 Vbeta and 13 Jbeta primers, the PCR was carried out. In the original analysis: Later reanalysis found around 84 million unique TCR beta chains, about 11 million of them shared. TCRdb's table, derived via immunoSEQ multiplex PCR, lists solely in-frame clones and lacks some. That table furnishes V, J and clone size, whereas the DNA furnished D and trimming. The data contain about 140,000 clones, 70% to 75% of them singletons. Between the trimmed V and J ends, which lost 0 bases and 7 bases, there was a span of 9 bases. CDR1 and CDR2 (germline): MGHRA, YSYEKL. The CDR3 is 13 residues long. This chain links TRBV4-1 with TRBJ1-2, with D uncertain. Sequences were obtained from PBMCs. This receptor was obtained from a woman aged 25 to 45 in good health and CMV-seronegative. The CDR3 DNA follows: TGCGCCAGCAGCCAAGATTCGGGTCTTGGCTACACCTTC. Translated: CASSQDSGLGYTF.